This T cell receptor (beta chain) was sequenced during a study of CD8+CD57+ T cells in acquired aplastic anemia. Template material for TCR beta VDJ and CDR3 profiling consisted of genomic DNA. TCRdb reanalysed the reads using MiXCR and keeps one entry per CDR3 protein. The table has roughly 160,000 distinct CDR3 sequences, more than 45% seen once. Per the germline V gene, CDR1 is SGHDN and CDR2 is FVKESK. This CDR3 is 15 amino acids long. V lost 1 base and J lost 2, with 11 bases in between. In patients chosen for sequencing, flow cytometry had shown CD8+CD57+ cell expansion. Each of the patients presented with severe acquired aplastic anemia.

This clonotype was sampled from a human donor with aplastic anemia. This chain joins TRBV14 and TRBJ1-1; possibly TRBD1 for D (5 bases). The sample was sorted CD4+, CD8+, or CD8+CD57+ T cells (not recorded which) from PBMCs. The CDR3 loop reads CASSQVTGSNTEAFF. The CDR3 nucleotides read TGTGCCAGCAGCCAAGTAACAGGCAGCAACACTGAAGCTTTCTTT.